This section outlines one T cell receptor (beta chain) sequence together with its context. No antigen is known for it. This record comes from a study of shared clonotypes between healthy human individuals. Roughly 200 ng DNA, tens of thousands of T cell genomes, went into each sorted-subset replicate PCR. TCRdb's table, derived via immunoSEQ multiplex PCR, lists solely in-frame clones and lacks some. The table records hundreds of thousands of clones, roughly 70% of them present only once. Study-level results: In this cohort, only blood was sampled, and tissue repertoires likely differ. A limitation of the genetic and exposure-history diversity represented arose from few donors. Memory subsets generally showed lower estimated richness than naive subsets.

The germline V and J ends were trimmed by 2 bases and 11 bases, with 18 bases remaining between them. CDR1 KGHSH and CDR2 LQKENI come from the germline V gene. This CDR3 region has 14 residues. The receptor's source is a woman aged 25 to 45 in good health. The chain uses TRBV18 and TRBJ1-1, with D unresolved. The sample was memory CD4+ T cells sorted from blood. Indicated subset: CD45RA-negative fraction. The CDR3 sequence: CASSPVVEAEGAFF. CDR3 DNA sequence: TGTGCCAGCTCACCAGTTGTCGAGGCGGAAGGGGCTTTCTTT.